These 10 T cell receptor beta chains came from one sample sequenced in a study of blood T cell repertoires in COVID-19. The table came from immunoSEQ multiplex PCR; TCRdb's copy has only in-frame clones and leaves some out. This sample has 150,000 to 200,000 clones; about 90% occur once, and the top ten carry around 9.5%. The sequencing sample was made of PBMCs or T cells enriched from blood (not recorded which). The origin of the receptors is a woman between 18 and 29 years old who had recovered from COVID-19.

The V call is TRBV5-1, the J call TRBJ1-3, with a tentative D call TRBD1 (5 bases). V lost 0 bases, J lost 0 bases, and 10 bases lay in between. This CDR3 spans 16 amino acids. The V gene's germline CDR1 is SGHRS and CDR2 YFSETQ. The CDR3 DNA reads TGCGCCAGCAGCTTGGTGGGGGGAATCTCTGGAAACACCATATATTTT. It is translated as CASSLVGGISGNTIYF.

J is TRBJ2-1 and V is TRBV5-6; TRBD1 matches 9 bases. CDR3 size: 17 residues. After removal of 4 bases from V and 1 base from J, the junction contained 9 bases not matched to a gene. Germline V gene sequence: CDR1 SGHDT, CDR2 YYEEEE. In DNA form, the CDR3 reads TGTGCCAGCAGCCCGGGACAGGGTCAAAGATCCTACAATGAGCAGTTCTTC. Its translation is CASSPGQGQRSYNEQFF.

J is TRBJ2-5 and V is TRBV28; no clear D. CDR3 length: 14 amino acids. V shed 8 bases and J shed 2 bases, with 15 bases lying between them. The germline V gene has CDR1 MDHEN and CDR2 SYDVKM. For the CDR3, the DNA is TGTGCCAGCCTCGAGCGTACCCGACAAGAGACCCAGTACTTC. It is translated as CASLERTRQETQYF. Based on the CDR3 plus reference TRBV28 and TRBJ2-5, the full variable domain is DVKVTQSSRYLVKRTGEKVFLECVQDMDHENMFWYRQDPGLGLRLIYFSYDVKMKEKGDIPEGYSVSREKKERFSLILESASTNQTSMYLCASLERTRQETQYFGPGTRLLVL.

The CDR3 coding sequence is TGTGCCAGCAGCTCCGGGACTAGCGGGAGTTCGGGGGAGCAGTTCTTC. Protein sequence: CASSSGTSGSSGEQFF. The chain carries TRBV7-3 and TRBJ2-1, with TRBD2 identical over 14 bases. V lost 4 bases, J lost 10 bases, and 9 bases stayed unmatched. Germline CDR1 SGHTA, CDR2 FQGTGA. CDR3 length equals 16 residues.

This clone has just one count. This chain connects TRBV4-3 to TRBJ1-4; tentative D call: TRBD1 (5 bases). This CDR3 has 18 residues. V was trimmed by 4 bases and J by 8 bases, leaving 26 bases between them. Germline CDR1 LGHNA, CDR2 YSLEER. CDR3 sequence (DNA): TGCGCCAGCAGCCCACCAGTGGACATTAAGACAGTGGACGAAAAACTGTTTTTT. Translating it yields CASSPPVDIKTVDEKLFF.

This chain uses TRBV11-3 with TRBJ2-5, with 10 positions matching TRBD2. The CDR3 is made up of 15 amino acids. CDR1 and CDR2 (germline): SGHNT, YENEEA. The V segment lost 1 base and the J segment 2 bases; nucleotides outside the gene matches: 1. The DNA for the CDR3 is TGTGCCAGCAGCTTAGGAGCGGGGGGGCAAGAGACCCAGTACTTC. It encodes CASSLGAGGQETQYF.

The chain recombines TRBV27 with TRBJ2-5, with a possible D match to TRBD1 (6 bases). The V gene lost 3 bases and the J gene lost 2 bases, with 10 bases spanning the gap. The germline gives CDR1 MNHEY, CDR2 SMNVEV (reference sequence). The CDR3 sequence is 14 residues long. CDR3 region: CASSFQGRQETQYF. In nucleotides, the CDR3 is TGTGCCAGCAGTTTTCAGGGGCGTCAAGAGACCCAGTACTTC.

Only a few counts were recorded for this clone. The chain recombines TRBV21-1 with TRBJ1-2; TRBD1 is the table's D call and was not checked against the DNA. TRBV21-1 is a pseudogene segment. The CDR3 is 15 residues long. CDR3 nucleotide sequence: TGTGCCAGCAGTCTCCCTGTGGAGGGGGCGGTAGGCTACACCTTC. It codes for CASSLPVEGAVGYTF.

The rearrangement joins TRBV7-9 to TRBJ2-7; perhaps TRBD1 as D (6 bases). V lost 5 bases and J lost 2, with 16 bases in between. Germline V CDR1 and CDR2: SEHNR, FQNEAQ (reference sequence). This CDR3 comprises 15 residues. In DNA, the CDR3 is TGTGCCAGCAGCCCTCGAGGACAGCCAACCTACGAGCAGTACTTC. Protein sequence: CASSPRGQPTYEQYF.

This chain joins TRBV29-1 and TRBJ1-1, with 8 nucleotides matching TRBD1. Germline V gene data show CDR1 as SQVTM and CDR2 as ANQGSEA. This CDR3 region has 10 residues. The junction had 3 bases not matched to a gene; V was cut back by 7 bases and J by 8 bases. CDR3 residues: CSAGQGEAFF. DNA for the CDR3: TGCAGCGCCGGACAGGGAGAAGCTTTCTTT. Drawing the rest from reference TRBV29-1 and TRBJ1-1, the complete variable domain is SAVISQKPSRDICQRGTSLTIQCQVDSQVTMMFWYRQQPGQSLTLIATANQGSEATYESGFVIDKFPISRPNLTFSTLTVSNMSPEDSSIYLCSAGQGEAFFGQGTRLTVV.